A selection of T cell receptor beta chains follows, all from one sample in a study of CD8 T cells in Susac syndrome. TCRdb independently ran MiXCR on the immunoSEQ multiplex PCR reads; one entry per CDR3 protein. The sample shows some 130,000 distinct CDR3 sequences, 80% of them seen only once. The sample was CD8+ T cells from PBMCs. The receptors shown here come from a human donor with multiple sclerosis. CDR3s include the opening cysteine and the closing phenylalanine or tryptophan. Fields, in order: D gene, J gene, clone size, V gene, CDR3 protein, CDR3 DNA. A D gene is named only where the DNA matches it firmly. A clone size is listed for some rows: how often the clone was seen (once, few, many), or a class if it is expanded.

d_call: NA
j_call: TRBJ2-7
clone_size: once
v_call: TRBV12-3/TRBV12-4
cdr3_aa: CASSLATYEQYF
cdr3_nt: TGTGCCAGCAGTTTGGCTACGTACGAGCAGTACTTC

d_call: NA
j_call: TRBJ1-2
clone_size: NA
v_call: TRBV9
cdr3_aa: CASSPGPPNYGYTF
cdr3_nt: TGTGCCAGCAGCCCGGGACCTCCTAACTATGGCTACACCTTC

d_call: NA
j_call: TRBJ2-2
clone_size: few
v_call: TRBV12-3/TRBV12-4
cdr3_aa: CASSLGTTNTGELFF
cdr3_nt: TGTGCCAGCAGTTTGGGTACCACAAACACCGGGGAGCTGTTTTTT

d_call: TRBD2
j_call: TRBJ2-1
clone_size: NA
v_call: TRBV11-2
cdr3_aa: CASSQLAGSGNEQFF
cdr3_nt: TGTGCCAGCAGCCAACTAGCGGGCTCGGGAAATGAGCAGTTCTTC

d_call: NA
j_call: TRBJ2-2
clone_size: NA
v_call: TRBV9
cdr3_aa: CASQSTGNTGELFF
cdr3_nt: TGTGCCAGCCAATCGACAGGCAACACCGGGGAGCTGTTTTTT

d_call: TRBD2
j_call: TRBJ2-1
clone_size: NA
v_call: TRBV11-2
cdr3_aa: CASSLTLSGAYNEQFF
cdr3_nt: TGTGCCAGCAGCTTAACCTTGAGCGGGGCTTACAATGAGCAGTTCTTC

d_call: NA
j_call: TRBJ2-1
clone_size: NA
v_call: TRBV6-4
cdr3_aa: CASSDFGTSGSSNEQFF
cdr3_nt: TGTGCCAGCAGTGACTTCGGGACTTCTGGGTCATCCAATGAGCAGTTCTTC

d_call: NA
j_call: TRBJ2-5
clone_size: NA
v_call: TRBV7-2
cdr3_aa: CASSLAAGTEEETQYF
cdr3_nt: TGTGCCAGCAGCTTAGCCGCCGGGACTGAAGAAGAGACCCAGTACTTC

d_call: NA
j_call: TRBJ1-1
clone_size: NA
v_call: TRBV28
cdr3_aa: CASRLSYGANTEAFF
cdr3_nt: TGTGCCAGCAGACTCTCTTATGGGGCCAACACTGAAGCTTTCTTT

d_call: NA
j_call: TRBJ2-1
clone_size: NA
v_call: TRBV30
cdr3_aa: CAWRGGAPERFF
cdr3_nt: TGTGCCTGGAGGGGGGGGGCCCCCGAGCGTTTCTTC

d_call: NA
j_call: TRBJ2-1
clone_size: NA
v_call: TRBV15
cdr3_aa: CATSRDNRANGEQFF
cdr3_nt: TGTGCCACCAGCAGGGACAATAGGGCAAATGGTGAGCAGTTCTTC

d_call: NA
j_call: TRBJ1-2
clone_size: NA
v_call: TRBV19
cdr3_aa: CASSIGDRPGSF
cdr3_nt: TGTGCCAGTAGTATAGGTGACAGACCGGGTTCCTTC

d_call: TRBD1
j_call: TRBJ2-5
clone_size: NA
v_call: TRBV7-6
cdr3_aa: CASGSRQGEETQYF
cdr3_nt: TGTGCCAGCGGCTCTCGACAGGGCGAGGAGACCCAGTACTTC

d_call: TRBD2
j_call: TRBJ2-1
clone_size: NA
v_call: TRBV6-2/TRBV6-3
cdr3_aa: CASSYSYVGGDYNEQFF
cdr3_nt: TGTGCCAGCAGTTACTCGTATGTGGGAGGGGATTACAATGAGCAGTTCTTC

d_call: NA
j_call: TRBJ1-1
clone_size: NA
v_call: TRBV20-1
cdr3_aa: CSATGYIRNTEAFF
cdr3_nt: TGCAGTGCTACAGGGTACATACGGAACACTGAAGCTTTCTTT

d_call: NA
j_call: TRBJ2-1
clone_size: once
v_call: TRBV9
cdr3_aa: CASSAGSNEQFF
cdr3_nt: TGTGCCAGCAGCGCGGGTTCCAATGAGCAGTTCTTC

d_call: NA
j_call: TRBJ1-1
clone_size: NA
v_call: TRBV5-1
cdr3_aa: CASSWNRDTEAFF
cdr3_nt: TGCGCCAGCAGCTGGAACAGGGACACTGAAGCTTTCTTT

d_call: NA
j_call: TRBJ1-2
clone_size: NA
v_call: TRBV19
cdr3_aa: CASPLLAHTNYGYTF
cdr3_nt: TGTGCCAGTCCCCTACTGGCCCACACAAACTATGGCTACACCTTC

d_call: TRBD1
j_call: TRBJ1-1
clone_size: NA
v_call: TRBV4-1
cdr3_aa: CASSQRTGGMNTEAFF
cdr3_nt: TGCGCCAGCAGCCAGCGGACAGGGGGAATGAACACTGAAGCTTTCTTT

d_call: NA
j_call: TRBJ1-1
clone_size: few
v_call: TRBV6-1
cdr3_aa: CASRKENTEAFF
cdr3_nt: TGTGCCAGCAGAAAAGAAAACACTGAAGCTTTCTTT

d_call: TRBD2
j_call: TRBJ2-5
clone_size: NA
v_call: TRBV5-6
cdr3_aa: CASSWRGRGEETQYF
cdr3_nt: TGTGCCAGCAGCTGGCGGGGGAGAGGGGAAGAGACCCAGTACTTC

d_call: NA
j_call: TRBJ2-3
clone_size: NA
v_call: TRBV6-5
cdr3_aa: CASSYGPAGLSTDTQYF
cdr3_nt: TGTGCCAGCAGTTACGGGCCAGCGGGTCTAAGCACAGATACGCAGTATTTT

d_call: NA
j_call: TRBJ1-5
clone_size: NA
v_call: TRBV6-5
cdr3_aa: CASTTGFNQPQHF
cdr3_nt: TGTGCCAGCACAACGGGGTTTAATCAGCCCCAGCATTTT

d_call: NA
j_call: TRBJ1-2
clone_size: few
v_call: TRBV28
cdr3_aa: CASSLREYGYTF
cdr3_nt: TGTGCCAGCAGTTTACGCGAGTATGGCTACACCTTC

d_call: NA
j_call: TRBJ1-6
clone_size: NA
v_call: TRBV7-9
cdr3_aa: CASSLDGGRKSPLHF
cdr3_nt: TGTGCCAGCAGCTTAGATGGGGGGAGAAAATCACCCCTCCACTTT

d_call: NA
j_call: TRBJ1-1
clone_size: NA
v_call: TRBV6-1
cdr3_aa: CASRSGAEGSEAFF
cdr3_nt: TGTGCCAGCAGGAGCGGCGCTGAGGGATCTGAAGCTTTCTTT

d_call: NA
j_call: TRBJ1-2
clone_size: NA
v_call: TRBV13
cdr3_aa: CASSLGQGGYTF
cdr3_nt: TGTGCCAGCAGCTTAGGCCAAGGAGGCTACACCTTC

d_call: NA
j_call: TRBJ1-1
clone_size: NA
v_call: TRBV29-1
cdr3_aa: CSVVPGGTEAFF
cdr3_nt: TGCAGCGTTGTCCCCGGAGGGACAGAAGCTTTCTTT

d_call: NA
j_call: TRBJ1-1
clone_size: few
v_call: TRBV7-2
cdr3_aa: CASSLGWSNTEAFF
cdr3_nt: TGTGCCAGCAGCTTAGGGTGGAGTAACACTGAAGCTTTCTTT

d_call: NA
j_call: TRBJ2-7
clone_size: NA
v_call: TRBV21-1
cdr3_aa: CASSKAEELAYEQYF
cdr3_nt: TGTGCCAGCAGCAAAGCGGAGGAGTTAGCCTACGAGCAGTACTTC

d_call: NA
j_call: TRBJ2-1
clone_size: NA
v_call: TRBV4-3
cdr3_aa: CASSQGDTPYNEQFF
cdr3_nt: TGCGCCAGCAGCCAAGGGGATACTCCCTACAATGAGCAGTTCTTC

d_call: NA
j_call: TRBJ2-5
clone_size: NA
v_call: TRBV27
cdr3_aa: CASSFDRGETQYF
cdr3_nt: TGTGCCAGCAGTTTTGACCGGGGAGAGACCCAGTACTTC

d_call: TRBD1
j_call: TRBJ1-2
clone_size: NA
v_call: TRBV13
cdr3_aa: CASSRVIGTGNYGYTF
cdr3_nt: TGTGCCAGCAGCCGCGTGATCGGGACAGGAAACTATGGCTACACCTTC

d_call: NA
j_call: TRBJ2-5
clone_size: NA
v_call: TRBV7-7
cdr3_aa: CASSLRSEQGKETQYF
cdr3_nt: TGTGCTAGCAGCTTAAGGTCTGAACAGGGAAAAGAGACCCAGTACTTC

d_call: TRBD1
j_call: TRBJ1-1
clone_size: NA
v_call: TRBV7-9
cdr3_aa: CASSTTRVGQGSWSTEAFF
cdr3_nt: TGTGCCAGCAGCACGACAAGGGTGGGACAGGGTTCGTGGAGTACTGAAGCTTTCTTT

d_call: NA
j_call: TRBJ1-5
clone_size: once
v_call: TRBV4-1
cdr3_aa: CASSQDSRANQPQHF
cdr3_nt: TGCGCCAGCAGCCAAGATTCCAGGGCAAATCAGCCCCAGCATTTT

d_call: NA
j_call: TRBJ2-2
clone_size: NA
v_call: TRBV11-3
cdr3_aa: CASSPYRVGNTGELFF
cdr3_nt: TGTGCCAGCAGCCCCTACAGGGTGGGGAACACCGGGGAGCTGTTTTTT

d_call: NA
j_call: TRBJ1-1
clone_size: few
v_call: TRBV5-4
cdr3_aa: CASSLEAYRVETEAFF
cdr3_nt: TGTGCCAGCAGCTTGGAGGCCTACCGCGTTGAGACTGAAGCTTTCTTT

d_call: TRBD2
j_call: TRBJ2-1
clone_size: NA
v_call: TRBV27
cdr3_aa: CASRPTAGGPVNEQFF
cdr3_nt: TGTGCCAGCAGACCCACGGCGGGAGGGCCGGTTAATGAGCAGTTCTTC

d_call: NA
j_call: TRBJ1-2
clone_size: NA
v_call: TRBV19
cdr3_aa: CASTVGTPLSYGYTF
cdr3_nt: TGTGCCAGTACTGTGGGAACTCCACTTAGTTATGGCTACACCTTC